The entry below gives a single T cell receptor (beta chain) sequence along with its context. Participant reports of clinical history set cohort assignment. The data originate from a study of blood T cell repertoires in COVID-19. At the level of the study: Sites in the United States, Italy and Spain provided acute and convalescent COVID-19 samples. The cDNA or gDNA used as material had been derived from T cells, B-cell-depleted T cells, or PBMCs.

The CDR3 length is 16 residues. V lost 2 bases, J lost 5 bases, and 6 bases stayed unmatched. Germline V gene sequence: CDR1 LNHNV, CDR2 YYDKDF (reference sequence). Source study methods: The assay estimated nucleated cells by amplifying reference gene primers. Only in-frame clones appear in the TCRdb table, and some are missing; sequencing was by immunoSEQ multiplex PCR. The V and J calls and clone size were taken over from that table, and D and trimming were inferred from the DNA. Among about 430,000 clones, about 88% were seen once, and the ten largest hold approximately 1.5%. Source material: PBMCs or T cells enriched from blood (not recorded which). The source of this sequence is a woman younger than 35 who had been exposed to COVID-19. The chain carries TRBV15 and TRBJ1-4, with 9 positions matching TRBD1. The CDR3 region has the DNA TGTGCCACCAGCAGACCACAGGGGGCTTTAAATGAAAAACTGTTTTTT. Protein product: CATSRPQGALNEKLFF.